This T cell receptor (beta chain) appears in the sequencing data of a study of control samples from healthy donors and cancer patients. The repertoire was sequenced with immunoSEQ multiplex PCR; TCRdb's copy has only in-frame clones and lacks some. The table shows some 410,000 clones, with 75% to 95% occurring only once. Germline V gives CDR1 LGHNA, CDR2 YSLEER. The CDR3 consists of 16 residues. The V segment lost 0 bases and the J segment 3 bases; nucleotides outside the gene matches: 7. The chain recombines TRBV4-3 with TRBJ1-1, with 7 nucleotides matching TRBD1. The source of this sequence is a man aged 35-49 years with head and neck cancer. Sequencing was done on a sample of PBMCs. CDR3 DNA sequence: TGCGCCAGCAGCCAAGACGGGCCAGGGGGATACACTGAAGCTTTCTTT. As protein: CASSQDGPGGYTEAFF.